The following is a TCR beta chain sequence with its context. The V gene's germline CDR1 is WSHSY and CDR2 SAAADI. The V and J ends lost 2 bases and 0 bases, in that order; junction bases with no gene match: 6. The CDR3 sequence is 16 residues long. As processed by the authors: Using reference gene primer amplification, nucleated cell counts were estimated. Sequencing used immunoSEQ multiplex PCR; TCRdb keeps in-frame clones, though not all of them. V, J and clone size are those of that table, while D and trimming were read from the DNA. The data hold roughly 140,000 clones, with 80% observed a single time. The data stem from a study of blood T cell repertoires in COVID-19. Study-wide background: Samples taken during acute and convalescent COVID-19 were collected in the United States, Italy and Spain. In each case, the material was cDNA or gDNA derived from T cells, B-cell-depleted T cells, or PBMCs.

This clonotype was obtained from a man between 65 and 85 years old who had recovered from COVID-19. Sequencing used peripheral blood. The chain employs TRBV10-2 and TRBJ2-7; TRBD2 matches 8 bases. Here the CDR3 reads CASSEIASGRSYEQYF. In DNA form, the CDR3 reads TGCGCCAGCAGTGAGATCGCTAGCGGGCGCTCCTACGAGCAGTACTTC.